The present entry profiles one TCR beta chain with its context. This specimen comes from a study of blood T cell repertoires in COVID-19. This table comes from immunoSEQ multiplex PCR, and its TCRdb copy is limited to in-frame clones, with some not included. The table records approximately 150,000 clones, about 91% of them present only once. Germline trimming cut 0 bases from V and 9 bases from J; bases unmatched to any gene: 4. This CDR3 is 15 amino acids long. CDR1 is SGHNT and CDR2 is YYREEE in the germline V gene (reference sequence). The V and J genes are TRBV5-4 and TRBJ1-6; 9 bases align to TRBD1. The material sequenced was peripheral blood. The source is a woman aged 55-75 years who had recovered from COVID-19. This CDR3 is CASSLDRGLGSPLHF. The CDR3 bases are TGTGCCAGCAGCTTGGACAGGGGGCTAGGTTCACCCCTCCACTTT.